The clone carrying this T cell receptor beta chain was found many times. The antigen is not known. Diagnosis was based on clinical symptoms, serum thyroxine, TRAb, thyroid ultrasound and orbital computed tomography. Roughly 10 ml of fresh blood yielded the PBMCs by density gradient. The data belong to a study of Graves' ophthalmopathy and Graves' hyperthyroidism. The study's findings and limits: Blood samples also showed most expanded thyroid clonotypes exceeding 0.001 frequency.

The V end was cut by 10 bases, the J end by 0 bases, with 7 bases between. Germline loops: CDR1 LGHDT, CDR2 YNNKEL (reference sequence). This CDR3 has 11 amino acids. CDR3 regions of TCR beta were amplified from RNA transcripts. An initial RT-PCR round employing HTBI primers preceded a second-round multiplex PCR. TCRdb analysed the multiplex PCR reads with MiXCR anew, one entry per CDR3 protein. Among about 370,000 distinct CDR3 sequences listed, about 18% were seen once. Sample: peripheral blood. This sequence originates from an adult woman with stable Graves' hyperthyroidism. The rearrangement links TRBV3-1 to TRBJ2-7; no reliable D call. The CDR3 sequence: CATKGSYEQYF. In nucleotides, the CDR3 is TGTGCCACCAAGGGCTCCTACGAGCAGTACTTC.